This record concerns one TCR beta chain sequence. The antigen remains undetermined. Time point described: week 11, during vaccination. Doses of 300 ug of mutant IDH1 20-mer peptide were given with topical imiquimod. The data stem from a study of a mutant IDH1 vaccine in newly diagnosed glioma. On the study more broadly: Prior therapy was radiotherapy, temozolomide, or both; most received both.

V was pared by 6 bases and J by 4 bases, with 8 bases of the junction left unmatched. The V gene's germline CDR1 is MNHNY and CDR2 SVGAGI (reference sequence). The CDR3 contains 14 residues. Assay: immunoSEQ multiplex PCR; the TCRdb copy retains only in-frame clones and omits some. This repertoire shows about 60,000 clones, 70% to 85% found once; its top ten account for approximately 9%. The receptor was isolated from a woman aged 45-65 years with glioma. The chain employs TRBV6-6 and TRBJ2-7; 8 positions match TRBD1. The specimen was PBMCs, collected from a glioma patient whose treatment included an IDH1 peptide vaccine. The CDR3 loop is CASSPTGVAYEQYF. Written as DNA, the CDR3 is TGTGCCAGCAGCCCGACAGGGGTCGCGTACGAGCAGTACTTC.